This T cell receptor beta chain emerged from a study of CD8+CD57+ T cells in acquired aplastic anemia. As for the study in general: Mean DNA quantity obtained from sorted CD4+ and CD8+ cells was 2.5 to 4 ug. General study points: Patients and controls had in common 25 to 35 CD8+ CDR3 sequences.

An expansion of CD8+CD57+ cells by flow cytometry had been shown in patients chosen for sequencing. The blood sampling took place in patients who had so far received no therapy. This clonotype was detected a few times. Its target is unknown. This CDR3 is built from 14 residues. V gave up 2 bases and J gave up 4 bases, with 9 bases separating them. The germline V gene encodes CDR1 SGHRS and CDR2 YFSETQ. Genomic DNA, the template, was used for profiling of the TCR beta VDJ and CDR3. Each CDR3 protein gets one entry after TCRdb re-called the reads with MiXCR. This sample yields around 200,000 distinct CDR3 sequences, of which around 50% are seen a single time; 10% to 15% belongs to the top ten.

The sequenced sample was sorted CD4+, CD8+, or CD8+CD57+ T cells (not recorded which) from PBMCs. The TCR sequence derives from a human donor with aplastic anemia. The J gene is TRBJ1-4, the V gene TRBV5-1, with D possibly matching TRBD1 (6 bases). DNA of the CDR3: TGCGCCAGCAGCTTAGGGGGGTTTAATGAAAAACTGTTTTTT. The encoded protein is CASSLGGFNEKLFF. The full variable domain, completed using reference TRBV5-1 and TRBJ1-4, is KAGVTQTPRYLIKTRGQQVTLSCSPISGHRSVSWYQQTPGQGLQFLFEYFSETQRNKGNFPGRFSGRQFSNSRSEMNVSTLELGDSALYLCASSLGGFNEKLFFGSGTQLSVL.